This is a list of T cell receptor beta chains from one sample in a study of technical replicates of blood from a few donors. Libraries were prepared by immunoSEQ multiplex PCR; TCRdb keeps only in-frame clonotypes and omits some of them. The table lists tens of thousands of clones, around 94% of them singletons. The sample was T cells isolated from PBMCs. Receptor source: a human donor in good health. Each CDR3 is given with its conserved first and last residue. The D gene is left open where the match is weak. Clone size appears in some rows only: once, few, many, or a class for an expanded clone.

V,J,size,D,DNA,CDR3
TRBV5-1,TRBJ2-1,-,-,TGCGCCAGCAGCTATTCGGCCAGGGGATATAGTGAGCAGTTCTTC,CASSYSARGYSEQFF
TRBV7-9,TRBJ1-2,few,TRBD1,TGTGCCAGCAGCTTACAGGGGGCGTTTAGCGGCTACACCTTC,CASSLQGAFSGYTF
TRBV9,TRBJ2-7,-,TRBD2,TGTGCCAGCAGTGCTGGGACTAGCGGACGCCTTAACGAGCAGTACTTC,CASSAGTSGRLNEQYF
TRBV7-2,TRBJ1-1,-,TRBD1,TGTGCCAGCAGCTTCCGGGACAGGGGTAATGAAGCTTTCTTT,CASSFRDRGNEAFF
TRBV29-1,TRBJ1-2,-,TRBD1,TGCAGCGCCGACAGGGAGTATGGCTACACCTTC,CSADREYGYTF
TRBV11-2,TRBJ2-2,-,-,TGTGCCAGCAGAGTAGCCGGGGAGCTGTTTTTT,CASRVAGELFF
TRBV27,TRBJ2-1,-,-,TGTGCCAGCAGTCCCCCCCAAGGGAGTAATGACAATGAGCAGTTCTTC,CASSPPQGSNDNEQFF
TRBV6-6,TRBJ2-7,-,-,TGTGCCAGCAGTTACTCGACGGCGGACTACGAGCAGTACTTC,CASSYSTADYEQYF
TRBV30,TRBJ1-2,-,TRBD1,TGTGCCTTCGCGGGACAGCTTAACTATGGCTACACCTTC,CAFAGQLNYGYTF
TRBV28,TRBJ2-7,-,-,TGTGCCTTCGACGAGCAGTACTTC,CAFDEQYF
TRBV7-2,TRBJ1-2,-,-,TGTGCCAGCAGCTCAGACTATCGGGCTGTCTCCTATGGCTACACCTTC,CASSSDYRAVSYGYTF
TRBV7-9,TRBJ2-7,-,TRBD1,TGTGCCAGCAGCCGGGGACAGGGGATTTACGAGCAGTACTTC,CASSRGQGIYEQYF
TRBV7-3,TRBJ2-3,-,-,TGTGCCAGCAGCTTAACACCTAGCGTCACAGATACGCAGTATTTT,CASSLTPSVTDTQYF
TRBV7-3,TRBJ2-5,-,TRBD2,TGTGCCAGCAGCCCATTTCCGGTTCTACAAGGGACTAGCGGGAGGGCCTCAGAGACCCAGTACTTC,CASSPFPVLQGTSGRASETQYF
TRBV7-8,TRBJ2-5,-,TRBD2,TGTGCCAGCAGCCAACTAGCGGGCTTGGGGACCCAGTACTTC,CASSQLAGLGTQYF
TRBV7-6,TRBJ2-1,-,-,TGTGCCAGCAGACGCACAGGGCTCCACAATGAGCAGTTCTTC,CASRRTGLHNEQFF
TRBV2,TRBJ1-4,-,-,TGTGCCAGCAGTGAAACACAGCCTCTGGTAGGAAAACTGTTTTTT,CASSETQPLVGKLFF
TRBV2,TRBJ1-1,-,TRBD1,TGTGCCAGCAGTCCCACCGGGACAGTTGAAGCTTTCTTT,CASSPTGTVEAFF
TRBV7-9,TRBJ1-1,-,TRBD1,TGTGCCAGCAGCTTATGGCGGGGACAGGGGCTCCTCCGCGGCACTGAAGCTTTCTTT,CASSLWRGQGLLRGTEAFF
TRBV29-1,TRBJ2-2,-,-,TGCAGCGTTGAATCGGGATGGGGGAACACCGGGGAGCTGTTTTTT,CSVESGWGNTGELFF
TRBV6-5,TRBJ1-5,-,TRBD1,TGTGCCAGCAGCCACAGGACAGGGGATCAGCCCCAGCATTTT,CASSHRTGDQPQHF
TRBV29-1,TRBJ2-7,-,TRBD2,TGCAGCGTTGGGATTAGCGGGAAAGAGCAGTACTTC,CSVGISGKEQYF
TRBV18,TRBJ2-1,once,-,TGTGCCAGCTCACCACCATCCGGTAGTGAGCAGTTCTTC,CASSPPSGSEQFF
TRBV7-7,TRBJ2-3,-,TRBD2,TGTGCTAGCAGCCCAAATAGCGGGAGGGATAGCACAGATACGCAGTATTTT,CASSPNSGRDSTDTQYF
TRBV29-1,TRBJ1-4,-,TRBD1,TGCAGCGTTGGGGGAACAGGGGTTCCTAATGAAAAACTGTTTTTT,CSVGGTGVPNEKLFF
TRBV7-2,TRBJ2-1,-,TRBD2,TGTGCCAGCACCCTAGCGGGAGGCGGTTGGAATGAGCAGTTCTTC,CASTLAGGGWNEQFF
TRBV28,TRBJ2-3,-,TRBD2,TGTGCCAGCAGTTTCCTAAGCGGGGGGGTAACAGATACGCAGTATTTT,CASSFLSGGVTDTQYF
TRBV9,TRBJ1-4,-,-,TGTGCCAGCAGCGAGACAGGCAATGAAAAACTGTTTTTT,CASSETGNEKLFF
TRBV6-1,TRBJ1-1,-,TRBD1,TGTGCCAGCAGCATACAGGGGGGGAACACTGAAGCTTTCTTT,CASSIQGGNTEAFF
TRBV7-7,TRBJ1-1,-,TRBD1,TGTGCTAGCAGCGCCACACAGGGGACTGAAGCTTTCTTT,CASSATQGTEAFF
TRBV4-2,TRBJ1-3,-,-,TGTGCCAGCAGCCAAGATCTTACCCCTGAAGGGGGTGCTGGAAACACCATATATTTT,CASSQDLTPEGGAGNTIYF
TRBV19,TRBJ2-5,-,-,TGTGCCAGTAGTCCTAGGTACCAAGAGACCCAGTACTTC,CASSPRYQETQYF
TRBV4-1,TRBJ2-3,-,TRBD1,TGCGCCAGCAGCAGCCGGGACAGGGATACGCAGTATTTT,CASSSRDRDTQYF
TRBV10-3,TRBJ2-7,-,-,TGTGCCATCAGTGAAACCGGACTGACGTACGAGCAGTACTTC,CAISETGLTYEQYF
TRBV7-8,TRBJ2-1,-,TRBD2,TGTGCCAGCAGCTTACTAGCGGGATCCAATGAGCAGTTCTTC,CASSLLAGSNEQFF
TRBV11-2,TRBJ2-2,-,TRBD1,TGTGCCAGCAGCTGGGACAGGCCCACCGGGGAGCTGTTTTTT,CASSWDRPTGELFF
TRBV11-3,TRBJ2-2,-,TRBD1,TGTGCCAGCGCCGGGACAGCGAACACCGGGGAGCTGTTTTTT,CASAGTANTGELFF
TRBV6-1,TRBJ1-5,-,-,TGTGCCAGCAGCTTTGCGCAGGGTGGTCAGCCCCAGCATTTT,CASSFAQGGQPQHF
TRBV19,TRBJ2-1,-,-,TGTGCCACCCGACCCGCGGGCAATGAGCAGTTCTTC,CATRPAGNEQFF
TRBV7-3,TRBJ2-1,-,TRBD2,TGTGCCAGCAGCTTAAACGCCTGGGGTCTAGCGGGCAGCAATGAGCAGTTCTTC,CASSLNAWGLAGSNEQFF
TRBV4-3,TRBJ2-1,-,-,TGCGCCAGCAGCCAAGATGGGGGCAGCTACAATGAGCAGTTCTTC,CASSQDGGSYNEQFF
TRBV19,TRBJ1-5,-,TRBD1,TGTGCCAGTTCACCCGGACAGGGGAATCAGCCCCAGCATTTT,CASSPGQGNQPQHF
TRBV5-1,TRBJ2-6,-,-,TGCGCCAGCAGCTTGGCCGCGAGGGTGGGGGCCAACGTCCTGACTTTC,CASSLAARVGANVLTF
TRBV19,TRBJ2-7,once,-,TGTGCCAGTAGTATAGTGCCTTTAGGGGGTAACCCCTACGAGCAGTACTTC,CASSIVPLGGNPYEQYF
TRBV27,TRBJ1-4,-,TRBD1,TGTGCCAGCAGTTTATCGCCGGGGACAGGGAATCAAAAACTGTTTTTT,CASSLSPGTGNQKLFF